A selection of T cell receptor beta chains follows, all from one sample in a study of blood T cell repertoires in COVID-19. Profiled with immunoSEQ multiplex PCR; TCRdb holds only in-frame clones, not every one. Here the sample spans some 200,000 clones, around 84% being singletons. The sample was peripheral blood. The source is a woman of 80 years or more with active or convalescent COVID-19. Each CDR3 is given with its conserved first and last residue. D genes are given only for firm matches. Clone size is stated in some rows and not others, as once, few, many or a class when expanded.

size | D | J | V | CDR3 | DNA
NA | TRBD1 | TRBJ2-5 | TRBV19 | CASRDRGKETQYF | TGTGCCAGCCGGGACAGGGGGAAAGAGACCCAGTACTTC
NA | NA | TRBJ1-2 | TRBV5-1 | CASSLHGNYGYTF | TGCGCCAGCAGCTTGCACGGTAACTATGGCTACACCTTC
NA | NA | TRBJ1-6 | TRBV5-6 | CASSLRGAGSYNSPLHF | TGTGCCAGCAGCTTACGGGGGGCCGGGTCCTATAATTCACCCCTCCACTTT
NA | NA | TRBJ1-3 | TRBV11-2 | CASRRPAFGGNTIYF | TGTGCCAGCAGGAGACCAGCGTTCGGGGGAAACACCATATATTTT
NA | TRBD1 | TRBJ2-5 | TRBV28 | CASSLPLGQLETQYF | TGTGCCAGCAGTTTACCCTTGGGACAGTTGGAGACCCAGTACTTC
few | TRBD1 | TRBJ1-2 | TRBV3-1/TRBV3-2 | CASSHTGGYGYTF | TGTGCCAGCAGTCACACAGGGGGTTATGGCTACACCTTC
NA | TRBD2 | TRBJ2-5 | TRBV19 | CASSTERTSGTETQYF | TGTGCCAGTAGTACCGAAAGGACTAGCGGGACGGAGACCCAGTACTTC
NA | TRBD2 | TRBJ2-5 | TRBV5-1 | CASSLVLAGEYQETQYF | TGCGCCAGCAGCTTGGTGCTAGCGGGGGAGTACCAAGAGACCCAGTACTTC
NA | TRBD1 | TRBJ2-1 | TRBV7-6 | CASSASPRDRRNNEQFF | TGTGCCAGCAGCGCCTCTCCCCGGGACAGGCGAAACAATGAGCAGTTCTTC
NA | NA | TRBJ2-5 | TRBV3-1/TRBV3-2 | CASSFDRETQYF | TGTGCCAGCAGCTTCGATCGGGAGACCCAGTACTTC
NA | NA | TRBJ1-3 | TRBV5-4 | CASSPPDSPSGNTIYF | TGTGCCAGCAGCCCCCCGGACAGCCCCTCTGGAAACACCATATATTTT
NA | TRBD1 | TRBJ2-7 | TRBV4-3 | CASSKTGTGSVEQYF | TGCGCCAGCAGCAAAACCGGGACAGGGTCCGTCGAGCAGTACTTC
NA | NA | TRBJ1-3 | TRBV9 | CASSVAPGLGSGNTIYF | TGTGCCAGCAGCGTAGCTCCAGGGCTTGGCTCTGGAAACACCATATATTTT
NA | NA | TRBJ1-3 | TRBV4-3 | CASSPGAYSGNTIYF | TGCGCCAGCAGCCCTGGGGCGTACTCTGGAAACACCATATATTTT
NA | NA | TRBJ1-5 | TRBV7-9 | CASSFSGGAPQPQHF | TGTGCCAGCAGCTTTTCTGGGGGGGCCCCTCAGCCCCAGCATTTT
NA | NA | TRBJ2-1 | TRBV15 | CATSRDSGGSSSYNEQFF | TGTGCCACCAGCAGAGATTCGGGGGGCTCGAGCTCCTACAATGAGCAGTTCTTC
NA | TRBD1 | TRBJ2-1 | TRBV6-2/TRBV6-3 | CASSFSTLRDSSYNEQFF | TGTGCCAGCAGTTTTTCTACCCTACGGGACAGTTCCTACAATGAGCAGTTCTTC
NA | TRBD1 | TRBJ1-3 | TRBV7-2 | CASSLTGQSSGNTIYF | TGTGCCAGCAGCTTGACAGGGCAAAGCTCTGGAAACACCATATATTTT
NA | TRBD1 | TRBJ2-7 | TRBV11-2 | CASTKDRGPYEQYF | TGTGCCAGCACCAAGGACAGGGGACCCTACGAGCAGTACTTC
NA | NA | TRBJ1-4 | TRBV5-1 | CASSSLAPYGGELFF | TGCGCCAGCAGTTCGTTGGCTCCCTACGGAGGGGAACTGTTTTTT